The 5 T cell receptor beta chains presented below share a single source sample, sequenced in a study of cytomegalovirus exposure and HLA in healthy donors. A multiplex PCR was run with 60 Vbeta primers and 13 Jbeta primers. Some clones are missing from TCRdb's copy, which holds only in-frame ones; the method was immunoSEQ multiplex PCR. The profile shows roughly 110,000 clones, around 80% of them singletons. Source material: PBMCs. The receptor set was obtained from a man under 40 in good health and CMV-seropositive.

The chain employs TRBV2 and TRBJ1-2, with TRBD1 matching 7 bases. V shed 3 bases and J 4 bases; nucleotides not matched to a gene: 8. CDR1 is SNHLY, CDR2 FYNNEI, per germline. This CDR3 is built from 15 residues. CDR3 sequence reads: CASSEQGVRTYGYTF. The CDR3 nucleotides are TGTGCCAGCAGTGAGCAGGGGGTCCGCACCTATGGCTACACCTTC.

V is TRBV5-1 and J is TRBJ2-7; TRBD1 agrees at 7 bases. Germline V gives CDR1 SGHRS, CDR2 YFSETQ. The CDR3 runs to 15 residues. V lost 0 bases and J lost 8; bases outside the gene matches: 11. As DNA, the CDR3 is TGCGCCAGCAGCTTGGGAGGGACAGACAACTATAAGCAGTACTTC. Translation gives CASSLGGTDNYKQYF.

The table lists this clone with a few counts. V usage is TRBV6-1 and J usage is TRBJ2-1; 8 bases map to TRBD2. The germline V gene encodes CDR1 MNHNS and CDR2 SASEGT. The CDR3 spans 14 residues. Trimming removed 6 bases from V and 2 bases from J; junction bases left unmatched: 3. The CDR3 region has the DNA TGTGCCAGCAGACCAGCGGGGGCCTACAATGAGCAGTTCTTC. Translated, it gives CASRPAGAYNEQFF.

The V call is TRBV29-1, the J call TRBJ1-2, with 9 bases lining up with TRBD1. The germline gives CDR1 SQVTM, CDR2 ANQGSEA. The CDR3 covers 13 residues. With V trimmed by 4 bases and J by 4 bases, 4 bases remained unmatched. The CDR3 region is CSVVEDRGYGYTF. The CDR3 DNA is TGCAGCGTTGTGGAGGACAGGGGCTATGGCTACACCTTC. Supplemented by reference TRBV29-1 and TRBJ1-2, the full variable domain reads SAVISQKPSRDICQRGTSLTIQCQVDSQVTMMFWYRQQPGQSLTLIATANQGSEATYESGFVIDKFPISRPNLTFSTLTVSNMSPEDSSIYLCSVVEDRGYGYTFGSGTRLTVV.

This chain links TRBV2 with TRBJ1-5, with no clear D. The CDR3 is 14 amino acids. Germline CDR1 reads SNHLY; CDR2 reads FYNNEI. Deletions cut 4 bases from V and 6 bases from J, with 13 bases between. CDR3 nucleotides: TGTGCCAGCAGTGTTGAGGGCTTTGGTCAGCCCCAGCATTTT. It specifies CASSVEGFGQPQHF.